The rows below give T cell receptor beta chains drawn from one sample of a study of Ad26.COV2.S vaccination and SARS-CoV-2 variants. Clones were sequenced by immunoSEQ multiplex PCR, and TCRdb holds only the in-frame ones, with some missing. This table holds some 480,000 clones, around nine tenths found once. The sequences come from peripheral blood, collected in a trial of Ad26.COV2.S vaccine versus placebo. The receptors derive from a person between 18 and 60 years old who received the Ad26.COV2.S COVID-19 vaccine or a placebo. Each CDR3 is given with its conserved first and last residue. A D gene is named only where the DNA matches it firmly. Only some rows state a clone size, as once, few, many or a class for expanded clones.

v_call	d_call	clone_size	j_call	cdr3_nt	cdr3_aa
TRBV5-1	-	-	TRBJ2-3	TGCGCCAGCAGCTTAAGTGGACCTTTCACAGATACGCAGTATTTT	CASSLSGPFTDTQYF
TRBV28	TRBD2	-	TRBJ2-3	TGTGCCAGCAGTTCCTATATAGCGGGAGACTGGTTAGTAAAGGAAGATACGCAGTATTTT	CASSSYIAGDWLVKEDTQYF
TRBV7-8	-	-	TRBJ1-1	TGTGCCAGCAGCCCCCGGGGGAGGAACACTGAAGCTTTCTTT	CASSPRGRNTEAFF
TRBV5-1	TRBD1	few	TRBJ2-7	TGCGCCAGCAGCTTGGTTCAGGGGACAGGGGCTTTACAGCATCCCTACGAGCAGTACTTC	CASSLVQGTGALQHPYEQYF
TRBV7-2	-	-	TRBJ2-1	TGTGCCAGCAGCCAAGGGAGCGGCTACAATGAGCAGTTCTTC	CASSQGSGYNEQFF
TRBV19	-	-	TRBJ1-5	TGTGCCAGTGCCGTTGCGCGACAGGCCTTGAATCAGCCCCAGCATTTT	CASAVARQALNQPQHF
TRBV19	-	-	TRBJ1-4	TGTGCCAGTAGTATAGGTCCGGGGGCAACTAATGAAAAACTGTTTTTT	CASSIGPGATNEKLFF
TRBV28	-	-	TRBJ1-5	TGTGCCAGCACTACGGGTGGCAATCAGCCCCAGCATTTT	CASTTGGNQPQHF
TRBV28	-	few	TRBJ1-2	TGTGCCAGCAGTTTGCGAGGGCTCAATGGCTACACCTTC	CASSLRGLNGYTF
TRBV29-1	-	-	TRBJ1-5	TGCAGCGTCAGAGACCTGGATCAGCCCCAGCATTTT	CSVRDLDQPQHF
TRBV7-8	-	-	TRBJ1-1	TGTGCCAGCAGCCAGCCACCGAACACTGAAGCTTTCTTT	CASSQPPNTEAFF